One and the same sample provided the 12 T cell receptor beta chains below, sequenced in a study of cytomegalovirus exposure and HLA in healthy donors. A multiplex PCR was run with 60 Vbeta primers and 13 Jbeta primers. Some clones are missing from TCRdb's copy, which holds only in-frame ones; the method was immunoSEQ multiplex PCR. There are approximately 140,000 clones in the sample; roughly 76% occur only once, and under 4.5% lies in the top ten. Sequencing was carried out using PBMCs. These receptors were collected from a young man in good health and CMV-seronegative.

This clone was observed a few times. The chain is built from TRBV19 and TRBJ2-3, with 9 bases fitting TRBD1. Trimming at V came to 5 bases and at J to 1 base, leaving 13 bases not matched to a gene. This CDR3 is 18 amino acids long. CDR1 and CDR2 from the germline V gene are LNHDA and SQIVND (reference sequence). In DNA form, the CDR3 reads TGTGCCAGTAGTTTATCAACGGCGACAGGGGGACGCACAGATACGCAGTATTTT. Residues: CASSLSTATGGRTDTQYF.

The chain couples TRBV7-3 to TRBJ2-2; no clear D. The ends were cut back, 5 bases at V and 3 bases at J, with 4 bases in the middle. This CDR3 spans 12 amino acids. The germline V gene has CDR1 SGHTA and CDR2 FQGTGA. CDR3 sequence reads: CASSPYTGELFF. In nucleotides, the CDR3 is TGTGCCAGCAGCCCTTACACCGGGGAGCTGTTTTTT.

The chain uses TRBV10-1 and TRBJ2-3, with 10 bases identical to TRBD2. V shed 0 bases and J 1 base; nucleotides not matched to a gene: 1. CDR1 is WNHNN, CDR2 SYGVQD, per germline (reference sequence). CDR3 length equals 16 residues. The DNA of the CDR3 is TGCGCCAGCAGTGAGTCTACTAGCGGGGGCACAGATACGCAGTATTTT. Translation: CASSESTSGGTDTQYF.

V and J are TRBV11-3 and TRBJ2-7; D gene unclear. V gave up 2 bases and J gave up 0 bases, with 8 bases separating them. This CDR3 is built from 14 residues. Germline V CDR1 and CDR2: SGHNT, YENEEA. The CDR3 DNA reads as TGTGCCAGCAGCTTAAGTGCGTTCTCCTACGAGCAGTACTTC. Encoded protein: CASSLSAFSYEQYF.

The chain is built from TRBV2 and TRBJ2-7, with 9 bases aligning to TRBD1. The CDR3 consists of 15 residues. Germline assignment: CDR1 SNHLY and CDR2 FYNNEI. After removal of 6 bases from V and 5 bases from J, the junction contained 11 bases not matched to a gene. In nucleotides, the CDR3 is TGTGCCAGCAGAAAACAGGGGGCTGTCGTGGACGAGCAGTACTTC. Protein: CASRKQGAVVDEQYF. Drawing the rest from reference TRBV2 and TRBJ2-7, the complete variable domain is EPEVTQTPSHQVTQMGQEVILRCVPISNHLYFYWYRQILGQKVEFLVSFYNNEISEKSEIFDDQFSVERPDGSNFTLKIRSTKLEDSAMYFCASRKQGAVVDEQYFGPGTRLTVT.

This clone was seen only a few times. The J gene is TRBJ1-2, the V gene TRBV6-1; 10 nucleotides line up with TRBD1. Germline V gene lookup returns CDR1 MNHNS and CDR2 SASEGT. CDR3 size: 15 residues. Trimming removed 4 bases from V and 2 bases from J; junction bases left unmatched: 4. The CDR3 DNA is TGTGCCAGCAGTGTATCGACAGGGGGCAACTATGGCTACACCTTC. It specifies CASSVSTGGNYGYTF.

This clone was observed a single time. V and J are TRBV15 and TRBJ2-3; perhaps TRBD1 as D (6 bases). Germline values: CDR1 LNHNV, CDR2 YYDKDF (reference sequence). V was clipped by 1 base and J by 0 bases, with 8 bases between them. The CDR3 spans 15 residues. The CDR3 region has the DNA TGTGCCACCAGCAGAGGGACAGCCAGCACAGATACGCAGTATTTT. It translates to CATSRGTASTDTQYF.

The genes are TRBV5-1 and TRBJ2-7; 7 nucleotides agree with TRBD2. CDR3 length: 15 residues. The J segment lost 4 bases and the V segment lost 0 bases, leaving 7 bases of the junction unmatched. The germline V gene has CDR1 SGHRS and CDR2 YFSETQ. This CDR3 is CASSLGLADFYEQYF. DNA for the CDR3: TGCGCCAGCAGCTTGGGACTAGCCGATTTTTACGAGCAGTACTTC.

The chain joins TRBV5-1 to TRBJ2-1, with 8 bases fitting TRBD1. The CDR3 sequence is 13 residues long. Germline V gene sequence: CDR1 SGHRS, CDR2 YFSETQ. V lost 6 bases to trimming and J lost 7 bases; unmatched junction nucleotides: 6. CDR3 DNA: TGCGCCAGCATAGGGGGACAGGAGAATGAGCAGTTCTTC. It is translated as CASIGGQENEQFF.

The rearrangement uses TRBV13 and TRBJ2-3, with 10 positions matching TRBD2. The CDR3 has 21 residues. The junction had 24 bases not matched to a gene; V was cut back by 5 bases and J by 4 bases. Germline V CDR1 and CDR2: PRHDT, FYEKMQ (reference sequence). The CDR3 coding sequence is TGTGCCAGCAGCCAAGCACTCTCCAGCGGGGGGGGAACTGTTGATTCAGATACGCAGTATTTT. Its translation: CASSQALSSGGGTVDSDTQYF.

The V and J genes are TRBV7-6 and TRBJ2-5; 9 nucleotides agree with TRBD2. The J segment lost 7 bases and the V segment lost 3 bases, leaving 9 bases of the junction unmatched. The length of the CDR3 is 15 residues. CDR1 is SGHVS, CDR2 FNYEAQ, per germline. CDR3 region: CASSFGGGGAGTQYF. CDR3 DNA sequence: TGTGCCAGCAGCTTTGGTGGCGGGGGGGCCGGGACCCAGTACTTC.

This chain joins TRBV19 and TRBJ1-1; no firm D call. V lost 3 bases and J 7 bases, leaving 12 bases between the germline ends. This CDR3 has 13 residues. The germline gives CDR1 LNHDA, CDR2 SQIVND (reference sequence). The CDR3 region is CASSMAPTVEAFF. As DNA, the CDR3 is TGTGCCAGTAGTATGGCCCCAACAGTTGAAGCTTTCTTT. The full variable domain, completed using reference TRBV19 and TRBJ1-1, is DGGITQSPKYLFRKEGQNVTLSCEQNLNHDAMYWYRQDPGQGLRLIYYSQIVNDFQKGDIAEGYSVSREKKESFPLTVTSAQKNPTAFYLCASSMAPTVEAFFGQGTRLTVV.